This is a list of T cell receptor beta chains from one sample in a study of blood T cells in healthy people across ages. TCRdb fed the 5' RACE reads into MiXCR, producing one record per CDR3 protein. The sample has 1.6 million or so distinct CDR3 sequences, almost 35% seen once. The sample comprised blood. These receptors originate from a woman in her 30s in good health. The CDR3 runs from the conserved cysteine through the conserved F or W. A D gene is named only where the DNA matches it firmly. Clone size is stated in some rows and not others, as once, few, many or a class when expanded.

J gene: TRBJ1-2
D gene: .
clone size: .
V gene: TRBV29-1
CDR3 DNA: TGCAGCGTTGAGAGCATGGGAAATAACTATGGCTACACCTTC
CDR3 protein: CSVESMGNNYGYTF

J gene: TRBJ2-3
D gene: TRBD1
clone size: few
V gene: TRBV27
CDR3 DNA: TGTGCCAGCAGACCGGGACAGTCAACATATACGCAGTATTTT
CDR3 protein: CASRPGQSTYTQYF

J gene: TRBJ2-1
D gene: TRBD2
clone size: few
V gene: TRBV9
CDR3 DNA: TGTGCCAGCAGTGAAGGACCTAGCGGTAACAATGAGCAGTTCTTC
CDR3 protein: CASSEGPSGNNEQFF

J gene: TRBJ2-5
D gene: TRBD2
clone size: .
V gene: TRBV6-6
CDR3 DNA: TGTGCCATTTCTCTAGCGGGAAAAGAGACCCAGTACTTC
CDR3 protein: CAISLAGKETQYF

J gene: TRBJ2-7
D gene: .
clone size: many
V gene: TRBV15
CDR3 DNA: TGTGCCACCAGCAGAGAAGGCCTCGAAGGACGTAACGAGCAGTACTTC
CDR3 protein: CATSREGLEGRNEQYF

J gene: TRBJ1-2
D gene: TRBD1
clone size: few
V gene: TRBV4-1
CDR3 DNA: TGCGCCAGCAGCCAGGCCACAGGGGGTGATGGCTACACCTTC
CDR3 protein: CASSQATGGDGYTF

J gene: TRBJ2-7
D gene: .
clone size: few
V gene: TRBV6-1
CDR3 DNA: TGTGCCAGCAGTGAAGTTTTCGGCAGCTACGAGCAGTACTTC
CDR3 protein: CASSEVFGSYEQYF

J gene: TRBJ1-5
D gene: TRBD1
clone size: many
V gene: TRBV28
CDR3 DNA: TGTGCCAGCAGTCCCAGGGGGAGCAATCAGCCCCAGCATTTT
CDR3 protein: CASSPRGSNQPQHF

J gene: TRBJ1-4
D gene: .
clone size: few
V gene: TRBV5-1
CDR3 DNA: TGCGCCAGCAGCCCAGGGCCGGAAAAACTGTTTTTT
CDR3 protein: CASSPGPEKLFF

J gene: TRBJ1-1
D gene: .
clone size: once
V gene: TRBV11-2
CDR3 DNA: TGTGCCAGCAGCCGAGGACGGCGGAACACTGAAGCTTTCTTT
CDR3 protein: CASSRGRRNTEAFF

J gene: TRBJ2-1
D gene: .
clone size: many
V gene: TRBV11-2
CDR3 DNA: TGTGCCAGCAGCTTTTCGACACCCCAATCAGAGCAGTTCTTC
CDR3 protein: CASSFSTPQSEQFF

J gene: TRBJ2-1
D gene: .
clone size: few
V gene: TRBV9
CDR3 DNA: TGTGCCAGCAGCGTCAGGGGAGGGCCAGGCGCCTACAATGAGCAGTTCTTC
CDR3 protein: CASSVRGGPGAYNEQFF

J gene: TRBJ2-5
D gene: .
clone size: many
V gene: TRBV10-3
CDR3 DNA: TGTGCCAGTTGGCAGGGGGGGAAAGAGACCCAGTACTTC
CDR3 protein: CASWQGGKETQYF

J gene: TRBJ2-7
D gene: TRBD1
clone size: .
V gene: TRBV27
CDR3 DNA: TGTGCCACGGCCGGGACAGTTCCTTCCTACGAGCAGTACTTC
CDR3 protein: CATAGTVPSYEQYF

J gene: TRBJ2-1
D gene: TRBD1
clone size: few
V gene: TRBV20-1
CDR3 DNA: TGCAGTGCTAGAGCCGCGACAGGGGGTTCTTCCGGGCAGTTCTTC
CDR3 protein: CSARAATGGSSGQFF

J gene: TRBJ1-2
D gene: .
clone size: many
V gene: TRBV10-3
CDR3 DNA: TGTGCCATCAGTGAGTCTGAGGGCCCCTACTATGGCTACACCTTC
CDR3 protein: CAISESEGPYYGYTF

J gene: TRBJ2-5
D gene: .
clone size: .
V gene: TRBV11-1
CDR3 DNA: TGTGCCAGCAGCTCCCTTGACTCAACAAGCACGGAGACCCAGTACTTC
CDR3 protein: CASSSLDSTSTETQYF

J gene: TRBJ2-1
D gene: .
clone size: .
V gene: TRBV20-1
CDR3 DNA: TGCAGTGCTAGGCCCAACCCTAGGAATGAGCAGTTCTTC
CDR3 protein: CSARPNPRNEQFF

J gene: TRBJ2-2
D gene: .
clone size: .
V gene: TRBV10-3
CDR3 DNA: TGTGCCATCAGGTGGGATGCCCGGGGAGCCGGGGAGCTGTTTTTT
CDR3 protein: CAIRWDARGAGELFF

J gene: TRBJ2-7
D gene: .
clone size: few
V gene: TRBV3-1
CDR3 DNA: TGTGCCAGCAGCCAAGCGGGAGTGTGGTGGTACGAGCAGTACTTC
CDR3 protein: CASSQAGVWWYEQYF

J gene: TRBJ1-2
D gene: .
clone size: .
V gene: TRBV6-1
CDR3 DNA: TGTGCCAGCAGTGAAGCAGGGGGTTACGGCTACATCTTC
CDR3 protein: CASSEAGGYGYIF

J gene: TRBJ2-5
D gene: .
clone size: .
V gene: TRBV7-9
CDR3 DNA: TGTGCCAGCAGCTTAGCGTGGGGTGAGCAGTACTTC
CDR3 protein: CASSLAWGEQYF

J gene: TRBJ2-7
D gene: .
clone size: few
V gene: TRBV19
CDR3 DNA: TGTGCCAGTAGTGCAAAGAGGGGGGCAACGTACGAGCAGTACTTC
CDR3 protein: CASSAKRGATYEQYF

J gene: TRBJ2-5
D gene: .
clone size: many
V gene: TRBV29-1
CDR3 DNA: TGCAGCGTTGTCGTTCCGACGAACAGGGCCGAAGAGACCCAGTACTTC
CDR3 protein: CSVVVPTNRAEETQYF

J gene: TRBJ2-1
D gene: TRBD2
clone size: few
V gene: TRBV5-1
CDR3 DNA: TGCGCCAGCAGCTTCCATCTAGCGGAGAGCTCCTACAATGAGCAGTTCTTC
CDR3 protein: CASSFHLAESSYNEQFF

J gene: TRBJ1-2
D gene: .
clone size: once
V gene: TRBV5-6
CDR3 DNA: TGTGCCTGCAGCCCCTACTTCAACCCGAGCTACACCTTC
CDR3 protein: CACSPYFNPSYTF

J gene: TRBJ2-3
D gene: .
clone size: few
V gene: TRBV11-2
CDR3 DNA: TGTGCCAGCAGCTTAGACGGGCCAGATACGCAGTATTTT
CDR3 protein: CASSLDGPDTQYF

J gene: TRBJ2-5
D gene: .
clone size: .
V gene: TRBV20-1
CDR3 DNA: TGCAGTGCTAGAGGTGGCAGGCCGGAGACCCAGTACTTC
CDR3 protein: CSARGGRPETQYF

J gene: TRBJ1-1
D gene: .
clone size: .
V gene: TRBV12-3/TRBV12-4
CDR3 DNA: TGTGCCAGCAGTGGATCGGGACTGAACACTGAAGCTTTCTTT
CDR3 protein: CASSGSGLNTEAFF

J gene: TRBJ1-2
D gene: TRBD1
clone size: .
V gene: TRBV7-9
CDR3 DNA: TGTGCCAGCAGCCGGACAGGCGCGGACCACTATGGCTACACCTTC
CDR3 protein: CASSRTGADHYGYTF

J gene: TRBJ1-2
D gene: .
clone size: few
V gene: TRBV20-1
CDR3 DNA: TGCAGTGCCCCCCGGGTTTCCGGGATTGACTATGGCTACACCTTC
CDR3 protein: CSAPRVSGIDYGYTF

J gene: TRBJ2-4
D gene: .
clone size: few
V gene: TRBV4-1
CDR3 DNA: TGCGCCAGCAGCCTGCATGGGGGAGACTACAAGCAGTACTTC
CDR3 protein: CASSLHGGDYKQYF

J gene: TRBJ2-7
D gene: .
clone size: .
V gene: TRBV5-4
CDR3 DNA: TGTACCAGCAGCCGACCCGGGACCCCTTACGAGCAGTACTTC
CDR3 protein: CTSSRPGTPYEQYF

J gene: TRBJ2-5
D gene: .
clone size: once
V gene: TRBV6-6
CDR3 DNA: TGTGCCAGCAGTTGGTACACAGGTCAAGAGATCCAGTACTTC
CDR3 protein: CASSWYTGQEIQYF

J gene: TRBJ2-1
D gene: .
clone size: .
V gene: TRBV20-1
CDR3 DNA: TGCAGTGCTAGAGTTACCGGGACTCAGTACAATGAGCAGTTCTTC
CDR3 protein: CSARVTGTQYNEQFF

J gene: TRBJ2-5
D gene: TRBD2
clone size: .
V gene: TRBV12-3/TRBV12-4
CDR3 DNA: TGTGCCAGCACCTTGGGTAGCGGGAGGCCCGGTCAGACCCAGTACTTC
CDR3 protein: CASTLGSGRPGQTQYF

J gene: TRBJ2-5
D gene: .
clone size: .
V gene: TRBV9
CDR3 DNA: TGTGCCGGCAGCGTAGGGTCGGGATTGGAGACCCAGTACTTC
CDR3 protein: CAGSVGSGLETQYF

J gene: TRBJ2-1
D gene: TRBD2
clone size: few
V gene: TRBV10-3
CDR3 DNA: TGTGCCATCAGCGCCCCGCTAGCGGGGGAAGTATTGTTCTTC
CDR3 protein: CAISAPLAGEVLFF

J gene: TRBJ1-1
D gene: .
clone size: .
V gene: TRBV10-3
CDR3 DNA: TGTGCCATCAGTGTCGACGGAGAAGCTTTCTTT
CDR3 protein: CAISVDGEAFF

J gene: TRBJ2-7
D gene: .
clone size: few
V gene: TRBV20-1
CDR3 DNA: TGCAGTGCTAGAGTGGCGCCTCTCTACGAGCAGTACTTC
CDR3 protein: CSARVAPLYEQYF

J gene: TRBJ2-7
D gene: .
clone size: .
V gene: TRBV6-2/TRBV6-3
CDR3 DNA: TGTGCCAGCAGTCCCCTCCCCAAACTAGGAGGGTCCTACCAGCAGTACTTC
CDR3 protein: CASSPLPKLGGSYQQYF

J gene: TRBJ2-5
D gene: TRBD2
clone size: few
V gene: TRBV10-3
CDR3 DNA: TGTGCCGCCGGGGGGGAAGAGACCCAGTACTTC
CDR3 protein: CAAGGEETQYF

J gene: TRBJ2-1
D gene: TRBD2
clone size: few
V gene: TRBV4-2
CDR3 DNA: TGTGCCAGCAGCCTGACGCCTAGCGGAGGGAATGAGCAGTTCTTC
CDR3 protein: CASSLTPSGGNEQFF

J gene: TRBJ2-3
D gene: .
clone size: few
V gene: TRBV20-1
CDR3 DNA: TGCAGTGCTACTCTTGGGCGGACTAGCACAGATACGCAGTATTTT
CDR3 protein: CSATLGRTSTDTQYF

J gene: TRBJ1-1
D gene: .
clone size: few
V gene: TRBV20-1
CDR3 DNA: TGCAGTGCTCCCCCGCGGGGACACCTGAACACTGAAGCTTTCTTT
CDR3 protein: CSAPPRGHLNTEAFF

J gene: TRBJ2-1
D gene: .
clone size: .
V gene: TRBV18
CDR3 DNA: TGTGCCAGCTCACCAAATTTTGGGGCAGAGATGTACAATGAGCAGTTCTTC
CDR3 protein: CASSPNFGAEMYNEQFF

J gene: TRBJ1-2
D gene: .
clone size: .
V gene: TRBV7-6
CDR3 DNA: TGTGCCAGCAGCCCAGGGGTCATTCCTGACTATGGCTACACCTTC
CDR3 protein: CASSPGVIPDYGYTF

J gene: TRBJ2-1
D gene: TRBD2
clone size: .
V gene: TRBV12-3/TRBV12-4
CDR3 DNA: TGTGCCAGCAGTTTAGTGACTAGCGGGAGGGCCAGCAATGAGCAGTTCTTC
CDR3 protein: CASSLVTSGRASNEQFF

J gene: TRBJ2-1
D gene: TRBD2
clone size: few
V gene: TRBV15
CDR3 DNA: TGTGCCACCAGCAGGACTAGCGGGAGAACCTATGAGCAGTTCTTC
CDR3 protein: CATSRTSGRTYEQFF

J gene: TRBJ1-1
D gene: .
clone size: few
V gene: TRBV29-1
CDR3 DNA: TGCAGCGTTGAACAGGACGGGAACACTGAAGCTTTCTTT
CDR3 protein: CSVEQDGNTEAFF

J gene: TRBJ2-1
D gene: TRBD2
clone size: few
V gene: TRBV7-9
CDR3 DNA: TGTGCCAGCAGCTTCGCTAGCGGGAGACACAATGAGCAGTTCTTC
CDR3 protein: CASSFASGRHNEQFF

J gene: TRBJ2-7
D gene: .
clone size: few
V gene: TRBV4-2
CDR3 DNA: TGTGCCAGCAGCCAAGGGGAGGTTAGCTCTGCCTACGAGCAGTACTTC
CDR3 protein: CASSQGEVSSAYEQYF

J gene: TRBJ2-1
D gene: .
clone size: few
V gene: TRBV12-3/TRBV12-4
CDR3 DNA: TGTGCCAGCAGTTTAGCTCAAACTACTATCGAGCAGTTCTTC
CDR3 protein: CASSLAQTTIEQFF

J gene: TRBJ1-1
D gene: .
clone size: .
V gene: TRBV29-1
CDR3 DNA: TGCAGCGCGCAGGGGCGTTTCACTGAAGCTTTCTTT
CDR3 protein: CSAQGRFTEAFF

J gene: TRBJ2-7
D gene: TRBD1
clone size: many
V gene: TRBV30
CDR3 DNA: TGTGCCTGTACAACCGGGACAGGGGTCCCCTACGAGCAGTACTTC
CDR3 protein: CACTTGTGVPYEQYF

J gene: TRBJ2-5
D gene: TRBD2
clone size: .
V gene: TRBV15
CDR3 DNA: TGTGCCACCGCTCTAGCGGGAGCGCTTCGGGAGGAGACCCAGTACTTC
CDR3 protein: CATALAGALREETQYF